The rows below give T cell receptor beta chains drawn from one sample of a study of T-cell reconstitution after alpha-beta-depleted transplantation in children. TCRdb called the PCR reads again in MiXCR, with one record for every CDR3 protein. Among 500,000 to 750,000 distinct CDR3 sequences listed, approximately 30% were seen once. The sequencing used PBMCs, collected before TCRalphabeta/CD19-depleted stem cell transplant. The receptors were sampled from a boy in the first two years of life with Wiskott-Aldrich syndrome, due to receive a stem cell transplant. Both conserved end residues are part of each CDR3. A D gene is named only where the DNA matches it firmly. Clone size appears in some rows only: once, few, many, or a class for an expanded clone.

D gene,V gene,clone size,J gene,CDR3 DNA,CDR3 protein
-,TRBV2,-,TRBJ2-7,TGTGCCAGCGGGTTTCCCCCGCAGTACTTC,CASGFPPQYF
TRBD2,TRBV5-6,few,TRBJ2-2,TGTGCCAGCTTCCCCCGACTAGCGGGAGGCACCGGGGAGCTGTTTTTT,CASFPRLAGGTGELFF
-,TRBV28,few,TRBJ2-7,TGTGCCAGCCTCAGGGGCCCTCTATCCTACGAGCAGTACTTC,CASLRGPLSYEQYF
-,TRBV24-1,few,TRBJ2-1,TGTGCCTCCCAAGGACAGTTTGACAATGAGCAGTTCTTC,CASQGQFDNEQFF
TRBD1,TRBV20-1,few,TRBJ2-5,TGCAGTGCTAAGAGGGGGACAGGGGTTGAGACCCAGTACTTC,CSAKRGTGVETQYF
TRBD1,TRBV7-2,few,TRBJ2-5,TGTGCCAGCAGCGCCGGGCTTGGACAGGGGGCCGGGGAGACCCAGTACTTC,CASSAGLGQGAGETQYF
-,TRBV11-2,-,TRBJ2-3,TGTGCCAGCAGCTTAGTACCGGGGATTAGCACAGATACGCAGTATTTT,CASSLVPGISTDTQYF
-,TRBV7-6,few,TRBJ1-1,TGTGCCAGCAGCTGGGTCACGGACACTGAAGCTTTCTTT,CASSWVTDTEAFF
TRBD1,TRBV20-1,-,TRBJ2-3,TGCAGTGCGGGGGACAGGGGGCTTAGCACAGATACGCAGTATTTT,CSAGDRGLSTDTQYF
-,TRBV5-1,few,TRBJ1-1,TGCGCCAGCAGCGGACGGGACAACACTGAAGCTTTCTTT,CASSGRDNTEAFF
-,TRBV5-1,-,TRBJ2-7,TGCGCCAGCAGCTTGGGCTTTACTAGTCCCTACGAGCAGTACTTC,CASSLGFTSPYEQYF
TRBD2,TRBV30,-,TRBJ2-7,TGTGCCTGGGGGTCTACGGGACTAGCCTACGAGCAGTACTTC,CAWGSTGLAYEQYF
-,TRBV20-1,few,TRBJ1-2,TGCAGTGCTAGAGATTGGGTCCGCAGGCACAACTATGGCTACACCTTC,CSARDWVRRHNYGYTF
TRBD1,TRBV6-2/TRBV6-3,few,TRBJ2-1,TGTGCCAGCAACCGACAGGGGGCCCAGTTTTCCTACAATGAGCAGTTCTTC,CASNRQGAQFSYNEQFF
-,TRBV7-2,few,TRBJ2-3,TGTGCCAGCAGCTTGAGCGCGTATACGCAGTATTTT,CASSLSAYTQYF
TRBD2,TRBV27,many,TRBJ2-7,TGTGCCAGCCACCGACTAGCGGAACGTTACGAGCAGTACTTC,CASHRLAERYEQYF
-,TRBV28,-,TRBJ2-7,TGTGCCAGCAGTCCCCTTGAACACGAGCAGTACTTC,CASSPLEHEQYF
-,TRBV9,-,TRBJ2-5,TGTGCCAGCAACGCCGGGACGGATTTTCTGGAGACCCAGTACTTC,CASNAGTDFLETQYF
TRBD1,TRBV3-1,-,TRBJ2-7,TGTGCCAGCAGCCGAACGACAGGGAGTCCCGGCGAGCAGTACTTC,CASSRTTGSPGEQYF
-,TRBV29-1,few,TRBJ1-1,TGCAGCGTTGAAAGGCAGATGAACACTGAAGCTTTCTTT,CSVERQMNTEAFF
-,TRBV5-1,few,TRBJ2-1,TGCGCCAGCAGCTTGTTAGGGGGCGCGGGGGGAGAGTACAATGAGCAGTTCTTC,CASSLLGGAGGEYNEQFF
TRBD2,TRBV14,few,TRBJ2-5,TGTGCCAGCAGCCAACGCGGGGGCCAAGAGACCCAGTACTTC,CASSQRGGQETQYF
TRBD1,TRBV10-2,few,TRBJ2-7,TGCGCCAGCAGTGAGTTAGGGGGCGCGTCCTACGAGCAGTACTTC,CASSELGGASYEQYF
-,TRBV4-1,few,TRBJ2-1,TGCGCCAGCAGCCTTGTGACTTTTGCCGGGAACTACAATGAGCAGTTCTTC,CASSLVTFAGNYNEQFF
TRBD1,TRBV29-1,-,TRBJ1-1,TGCAGCGTACGGACAGGGCCTTACACTGAAGCTTTCTTT,CSVRTGPYTEAFF
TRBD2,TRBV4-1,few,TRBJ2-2,TGCGCCAGCAGCCAAGTTCGTCTAGCGGGAGTCACCGGGGAGCTGTTTTTT,CASSQVRLAGVTGELFF
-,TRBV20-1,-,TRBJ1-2,TGCAGTGCTAGCGCGAGAAATAAAGTGCGGGGCTACACCTTC,CSASARNKVRGYTF
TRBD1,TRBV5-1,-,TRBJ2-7,TGCGCCAGCAGCCGAGGGACAGGGGGCTACGAGCAGTACTTC,CASSRGTGGYEQYF
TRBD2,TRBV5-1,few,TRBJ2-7,TGCGCCAGCAGCTTTACAGCGGGAGGGTACTACGAGCAGTACTTC,CASSFTAGGYYEQYF
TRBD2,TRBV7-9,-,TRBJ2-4,TGTGCCAGCGCCGGGACTAGCGATGGGGTATCGGAAAACATTCAGTACTTC,CASAGTSDGVSENIQYF
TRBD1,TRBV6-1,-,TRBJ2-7,TGTGCCAGCACCTCACAGGGGTCAGGCTACGAGCAGTACTTC,CASTSQGSGYEQYF
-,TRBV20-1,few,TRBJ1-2,TGCAGTGCTAGATATGGACAGAACTATGGCTACACCTTC,CSARYGQNYGYTF
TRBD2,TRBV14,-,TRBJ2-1,TGTGCCAGCAGCCAAGCTCGGACTAGCGGACGCTCCTACAATGAGCAGTTCTTC,CASSQARTSGRSYNEQFF
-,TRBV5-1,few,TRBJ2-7,TGCGCCAGGACCCTCTGGCAGGAGCAGTACTTC,CARTLWQEQYF
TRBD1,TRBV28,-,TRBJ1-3,TGTGCCAGCAGGTCCGGGACAGGGGGTTACTCTGGAAACACCATATATTTT,CASRSGTGGYSGNTIYF
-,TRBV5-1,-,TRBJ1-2,TGCGCCAGCAGCTTGGTTGTCGGAGCGTATGGCTACACCTTC,CASSLVVGAYGYTF
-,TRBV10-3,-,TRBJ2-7,TGTGCCATCAGGGACTATTCGAGCTCCTACGAGCAGTACTTC,CAIRDYSSSYEQYF
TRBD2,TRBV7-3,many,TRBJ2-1,TGTGCCAGCAGCTTAAAGCTAGCGGGAGATGAGCAGTTCTTC,CASSLKLAGDEQFF
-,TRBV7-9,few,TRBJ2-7,TGTGCCAGCAGCTTTACCGGGGTTTCCTACGAGCAGTACTTC,CASSFTGVSYEQYF
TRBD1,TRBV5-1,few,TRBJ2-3,TGCGCCAGCAGCTTGGAGGGGGCTACAGATACGCAGTATTTT,CASSLEGATDTQYF
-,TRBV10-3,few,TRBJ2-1,TGTGCCATCAGAGATACGGAGGGTGGTGAGCAGTTCTTC,CAIRDTEGGEQFF
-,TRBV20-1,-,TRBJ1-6,TGCAGTGCTAGGCACGTTTGGGATTCACCCCTCCACTTT,CSARHVWDSPLHF
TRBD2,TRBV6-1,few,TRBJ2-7,TGTGCCAGCCGTGGACTAGGGGCGTACGAGCAGTACTTC,CASRGLGAYEQYF
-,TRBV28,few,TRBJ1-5,TGTGCCAGCAGTTTCCTCGGGGATCCCCAGCATTTT,CASSFLGDPQHF
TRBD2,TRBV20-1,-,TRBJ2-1,TGCAGTGCGACATTATGGAGGCTAGCGGGAGCCAATGAGCAGTTCTTC,CSATLWRLAGANEQFF
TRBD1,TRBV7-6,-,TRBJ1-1,TGTGCCAGCAGTCTACAGGGGGCCCCTGAAGCTTTCTTT,CASSLQGAPEAFF